The entry below describes one T cell receptor beta chain. Its antigen is not known. Treatment noted: treatment-naive control, cytoreductive nephrectomy. The data were taken from a study of radiation and T cells in renal cell carcinoma. Broader study findings: In nephrectomy-only tumors, top 100 clonotypes averaged roughly 43%, versus roughly 54% irradiated. Sampling covered only approximately 1 g of each tumor.

Generated by immunoSEQ multiplex PCR, the TCRdb table keeps only in-frame clones and is missing some. The sample yields 15,000 or so clones, 50% to 65% seen once. Per the germline V gene, CDR1 is SGHKS and CDR2 is YYEKEE (reference sequence). The CDR3 has 13 residues. Deletions cut 3 bases from V and 2 bases from J, with 8 bases between. The sequence was obtained from a man aged 40-55 years with renal cell carcinoma. The chain uses TRBV5-5 and TRBJ1-2, with D unclear. The starting material was tumor tissue, obtained from a patient whose treatment was nephrectomy without radiotherapy. The CDR3 sequence: CASSSGPNYGYTF. The CDR3 nucleotides read TGTGCCAGCAGCTCAGGCCCGAACTATGGCTACACCTTC.